This TCR beta chain comes out of a study of graft-versus-host responses after intestinal transplantation (dated by TCRdb to the early 2020s). The study in broad terms: The transplants that recipients got were multivisceral, liver-intestinal, or isolated intestinal. Every recipient was given anti-thymocyte globulin induction, then maintenance tacrolimus and steroids for 3 to 4 years. After intestinal transplantation, graft-versus-host and host-versus-graft alloreactive T cell clones in the graft, circulation and bone marrow were tracked using bulk TCR-beta CDR3 sequencing. Alloreactive clones were identified by sequencing pre-transplant mixed lymphocyte reaction products and comparing these products with unstimulated pre-transplant donor and recipient T cells. The cohort enrolled under 25 intestinal transplant recipients including one retransplant, and a few patients lacking pretransplant specimens were excluded. A peak of at least 4% donor T cells among recipient peripheral blood mononuclear cells was the definition used for donor T cell macrochimerism. Rather than going through the commercial service, samples from three later patients were sequenced in-house on an Illumina MiSeq and processed with MiXCR.

The library relied on the immunoSEQ multiplex PCR assay. For most patients, genomic DNA was isolated using the Qiagen DNeasy Blood and Tissue Kit and was shipped frozen to Adaptive Biotechnologies for TCR sequencing. For most patients, genomic DNA was subjected to high-throughput TCR-beta CDR3 sequencing by Adaptive Biotechnologies. The source study handled its data this way. TCR sequencing data were retrieved from Adaptive's ImmunoSEQ software for around 18 patients, whereas three other patients were processed with MiXCR and VDJtools. To correct CD4 versus CD8 sorting errors, sequences present in both subsets at a frequency ratio below 5:1 were removed. CDR3 nucleotide sequences shared between donor and recipient were removed because the origin of such sequences could not be assigned. At least 2-fold expansion over unstimulated cells and a minimum CFSE-low frequency of 0.002% (template counts) or 0.001% (read counts) were required for clones to be classified as alloreactive. Clones were considered mappable if detected in sequenced pre-transplant spleen, lymph node, or MLR CFSE-low populations of the donor or recipient. Cumulative frequency of alloreactive clones was calculated as a percentage of all sequences weighted by copy number. Not all clones reach the TCRdb copy of this immuneACCESS table, which keeps in-frame sequences only. Checked studies attribute under half of the gap to unresolved V genes and leave the rest unexplained. V and J calls and clone size come straight from that table; D and trimming were deduced from the DNA. This sample has 70,000 to 75,000 clones in its table, and about 89% of those were observed once. The ten largest clones take up around 2.5% of the sample.

In the paper's terms, the time point label means: cells obtained before transplantation from donor or recipient. CD3+CD4+ and CD3+CD8+ populations were FACS-sorted from unstimulated pre-transplant donor and recipient cells taken from spleen or lymph nodes. As regards this clone: It has no known antigen specificity. No base-level quality is on record; no much larger clone is a single base apart.

Beyond this particular receptor, the publication reports: The relatively low number and heterogeneity of intestinal transplant patients limited the conclusions. Early after transplant, declines in HvG clones were associated with peak levels of circulating GvH clones. GvH clones turned up in recipient bone marrow, with some appearing earlier in ileal mucosa or blood, a pattern consistent with an intestinal mucosal origin. Patients with donor T cell macrochimerism had high GvH to HvG T cell clonal ratios in their allografts.

The germline V gene provides CDR1 SGDLS and CDR2 YYNGEE. The CDR3 numbers 17 residues from cysteine through phenylalanine. Just CDR3 DNA is preserved here, 51 bases in frame from base 1. Germline trimming amounts to 4 bases on V and 0 bases on J, with 8 as the count of junction bases outside the gene matches. The V gene is TRBV9 and the J gene is TRBJ2-2, and 8 junction bases match TRBD1. This receptor was identified in a human donor who received an intestinal transplant. The sequences come from unstimulated CD8+ T cells sorted from spleen or lymph node cells, collected before intestinal transplant. CDR3 sequence: CASSLPRQGTNTGELFF. The base sequence is TGTGCCAGCAGCCTCCCTCGACAGGGGACGAACACCGGGGAGCTGTTTTTT.